The 21 T cell receptor beta chains listed next were all sequenced from one sample in a study of T cells after yellow fever vaccination. TCRdb recomputed calls from the 5' RACE reads with MiXCR, one row per CDR3 protein. This table holds about 300,000 distinct CDR3 sequences, under 9% found once. The input for sequencing was CD4+ T cells sorted from PBMCs, taken 5 days after the yellow fever booster vaccination. Receptors were obtained from a man aged 18 to 29 who received the YFV17D yellow fever vaccine.

This clonotype was detected ten times or more. The chain uses TRBV5-1 and TRBJ2-6; 7 nucleotides match TRBD2. The CDR3 extends over 16 amino acids. V dropped 0 bases and J dropped 2; count of bases not matched to a gene: 2. Germline V gene lookup returns CDR1 SGHRS and CDR2 YFSETQ. The CDR3 nucleotides read TGCGCCAGCAGCTTGGAGGCGGGGGCTGGGGCCAACGTCCTGACTTTC. It translates to CASSLEAGAGANVLTF.

This clonotype was recorded at least ten times. The rearrangement uses TRBV4-3 and TRBJ1-3; TRBD1 matches 11 bases. The CDR3 length is 14 residues. The ends lost 3 bases at V and 7 bases at J; junction bases unmatched: 2. Germline V gives CDR1 LGHNA, CDR2 YSLEER. The CDR3 DNA is TGCGCCAGCAGCCAGGACAGGGGGCTTAACACCATATATTTT. Translating it yields CASSQDRGLNTIYF.

This clonotype was recorded a few times. The chain carries TRBV6-2 or TRBV6-3 and TRBJ1-4; the D gene is possibly TRBD1 (6 bases). Germline CDR1 reads MNHEY; CDR2 reads SVGEGT. With 4 bases removed from V and 8 bases from J, the gap between germline ends came to 17 bases. This CDR3 comprises 15 residues. CDR3 protein: CASSFDYTGQEKLFF. As DNA, the CDR3 is TGTGCCAGCAGTTTCGACTACACCGGACAGGAAAAACTGTTTTTT.

This chain joins TRBV20-1 and TRBJ2-3; D not certain. V was cut by 6 bases and J by 0 bases, with 10 bases left in between. CDR1 and CDR2 from the germline V gene are DFQATT and SNEGSKA (reference sequence). The CDR3 totals 13 residues. CDR3 amino acids: CSAWPPSTDTQYF. The DNA for the CDR3 is TGCAGTGCCTGGCCCCCAAGCACAGATACGCAGTATTTT.

The chain has TRBV6-5 and TRBJ1-2; D ambiguous. The CDR3 has 12 residues. Germline assignment: CDR1 MNHEY and CDR2 SVGAGI. The V end was cut by 8 bases, the J end by 0 bases, with 7 bases between. CDR3: CASWKANYGYTF. DNA of the CDR3: TGTGCCAGCTGGAAGGCTAACTATGGCTACACCTTC.

CDR3 DNA sequence: TGTGCCAGCAGCCTTGGACTAGCGGGGGTGGATGAGCAGTTCTTC. It codes for CASSLGLAGVDEQFF. The chain joins TRBV6-2 or TRBV6-3 to TRBJ2-1, with 13 nucleotides matching TRBD2. Unmatched junction bases numbered 7, after V lost 6 bases and J lost 8 bases. The CDR3 covers 15 residues. Germline V CDR1 and CDR2: MNHEY, SVGEGT.

This clonotype was counted a few times. This sequence joins TRBV20-1 and TRBJ1-1; D is uncertain. Trimming removed 0 bases at V and 5 bases at J, with 10 bases between. CDR1 is DFQATT and CDR2 is SNEGSKA in the germline V gene (reference sequence). This CDR3 has 13 amino acids. For the CDR3, the DNA is TGCAGTGCTAGAGACCCCGGGCCGACTGAAGCTTTCTTT. It translates to CSARDPGPTEAFF.

The chain recombines TRBV20-1 with TRBJ1-5, with D maybe TRBD1 (5 bases). CDR1 is DFQATT and CDR2 is SNEGSKA in the germline V gene (reference sequence). The CDR3 has 16 amino acids. Trimming stripped 5 bases from V and 1 base from J, with 18 bases between. CDR3 nucleotides: TGCAGTGCTTCTCCTTCGCAGGGAATGAGCAATCAGCCCCAGCATTTT. It is translated as CSASPSQGMSNQPQHF.

Concerning this clonotype itself: This may be a read error: a much more frequent sequence differs by one nucleotide. The genes are TRBV7-2 and TRBJ1-1; no clear D gene. Per germline, CDR1 SGHTA and CDR2 FQGNSA. Trimming pared 5 bases from V and 1 base from J, leaving 11 bases between. The CDR3 is 14 amino acids. The CDR3: CTSSPARENTEAFF. CDR3 nucleotide sequence: TGTACCAGCAGCCCGGCCAGAGAGAACACTGAAGCTTTCTTT.

This clonotype showed up just a few times. The J gene is TRBJ2-7, the V gene TRBV6-5; TRBD1 aligns across 7 bases. V was clipped by 5 bases and J by 1 base; unmatched bases: 11. The CDR3 has 16 residues. Germline CDR1 MNHEY, CDR2 SVGAGI. CDR3 sequence: CASSRARTGSSYEQYF. The CDR3 DNA reads as TGTGCCAGCAGTAGAGCACGGACAGGCTCGTCCTACGAGCAGTACTTC.

This clonotype was recorded at least ten times. This chain connects TRBV7-2 to TRBJ2-1; 10 bases line up with TRBD1. Germline values: CDR1 SGHTA, CDR2 FQGNSA. The CDR3 is 17 residues long. The V gene end was trimmed by 2 bases and the J gene end by 6 bases; junction bases not matched to a gene: 10. The CDR3, as DNA: TGTGCCAGCAGCTTAATACTAGGACAGGGGGTTTTCAATGAGCAGTTCTTC. Its protein product is CASSLILGQGVFNEQFF.

J is TRBJ2-3 and V is TRBV7-2, with 13 nucleotides matching TRBD2. The germline gives CDR1 SGHTA, CDR2 FQGNSA. The CDR3 is made up of 18 amino acids. V lost 0 bases and J lost 6; bases outside the gene matches: 9. Written as DNA, the CDR3 is TGTGCCAGCAGCTTAGCTATCACTAGCGGGGGGGCCTGGGATACGCAGTATTTT. Protein sequence: CASSLAITSGGAWDTQYF.

This clonotype has ten or more counts. The rearrangement uses TRBV5-1 and TRBJ2-5; D call uncertain. The CDR3 contains 15 residues. The germline V and J ends were trimmed by 0 bases and 4 bases, with 13 bases remaining between them. Germline V CDR1 and CDR2: SGHRS, YFSETQ. This chain's CDR3 is CASSLAGPLGETQYF. Here the CDR3 DNA reads TGCGCCAGCAGCTTGGCTGGGCCGTTGGGAGAGACCCAGTACTTC.

This clonotype has a handful of counts. The chain employs TRBV6-6 and TRBJ1-5; the D gene is possibly TRBD1 (6 bases). The germline V gene has CDR1 MNHNY and CDR2 SVGAGI (reference sequence). V gave up 9 bases and J gave up 5 bases, with 17 bases separating them. The CDR3 is made up of 14 amino acids. The CDR3 loop is CASKWAGVYQPQHF. CDR3 nucleotides: TGTGCCAGTAAGTGGGCAGGGGTTTATCAGCCCCAGCATTTT.

This clonotype was counted only a few times. The CDR3 region is CASSLLFGNTGELFF. CDR3 DNA sequence: TGTGCCAGCAGCCTTCTTTTCGGTAACACCGGGGAGCTGTTTTTT. This chain joins TRBV3-1 and TRBJ2-2; D gene ambiguous. This CDR3 region has 15 residues. The germline V and J ends were trimmed by 4 bases and 2 bases, with 11 bases remaining between them. CDR1 LGHDT and CDR2 YNNKEL come from the germline V gene (reference sequence).

This clonotype was recorded a few times. J is TRBJ1-2 and V is TRBV7-9; maybe TRBD1 (5 bases). Trimming removed 5 bases from V and 0 bases from J, with 19 bases in between. The CDR3 covers 17 residues. Germline values: CDR1 SEHNR, CDR2 FQNEAQ (reference sequence). CDR3 bases: TGTGCCAGCAGCCCCGGGGGATCTCAGTCGTCTAACTATGGCTACACCTTC. This sequence encodes CASSPGGSQSSNYGYTF.

This clonotype turned up a few times. V usage is TRBV3-1 and J usage is TRBJ2-5, with TRBD2 matching over 15 bases. Germline-derived CDR1 and CDR2 are LGHDT and YNNKEL (reference sequence). This CDR3 has 17 residues. J lost 4 bases, V lost 2 bases, and 5 bases had no gene match. The CDR3 sequence is CASSQHPGLAGGETQYF. The CDR3, as DNA: TGTGCCAGCAGCCAACACCCGGGACTAGCGGGGGGAGAGACCCAGTACTTC.

This clonotype has more than one count but fewer than ten. The chain couples TRBV29-1 to TRBJ2-5; D gene unclear. The CDR3 length is 13 residues. Per the germline V gene, CDR1 is SQVTM and CDR2 is ANQGSEA. V gave up 4 bases and J gave up 2 bases, with 11 bases separating them. CDR3 region: CSVARRLQETQYF. The CDR3 nucleotides are TGCAGCGTTGCCCGACGGTTACAAGAGACCCAGTACTTC.

This clonotype was detected ten times or more. CDR3 sequence (DNA): TGCAGTGCGAGCCAGGGTCCTAGCAATCAGCCCCAGCATTTT. This translates into CSASQGPSNQPQHF. The chain has TRBV20-1 and TRBJ1-5; D is possibly TRBD1 (5 bases). The CDR3 covers 14 residues. Trimming stripped 6 bases from V and 0 bases from J, with 12 bases between. Germline CDR1 and CDR2: DFQATT and SNEGSKA (reference sequence).

The chain joins TRBV20-1 to TRBJ1-1; D unclear. The length of the CDR3 is 10 residues. Trimming removed 3 bases from V and 7 bases from J, with 6 bases in between. Germline V CDR1 and CDR2: DFQATT, SNEGSKA (reference sequence). The CDR3, as DNA: TGCAGTGCTAGCTACAGTGAAGCTTTCTTT. Translation: CSASYSEAFF.

This chain joins TRBV9 and TRBJ1-1, with a possible D match to TRBD1 (6 bases). V gave up 4 bases and J gave up 8 bases, with 12 bases separating them. CDR1 and CDR2 (germline): SGDLS, YYNGEE. The CDR3 extends over 12 amino acids. CDR3 nucleotide sequence: TGTGCCAGCAGCTTACCTCAGGGGGAAGCTTTCTTT. Protein product: CASSLPQGEAFF.